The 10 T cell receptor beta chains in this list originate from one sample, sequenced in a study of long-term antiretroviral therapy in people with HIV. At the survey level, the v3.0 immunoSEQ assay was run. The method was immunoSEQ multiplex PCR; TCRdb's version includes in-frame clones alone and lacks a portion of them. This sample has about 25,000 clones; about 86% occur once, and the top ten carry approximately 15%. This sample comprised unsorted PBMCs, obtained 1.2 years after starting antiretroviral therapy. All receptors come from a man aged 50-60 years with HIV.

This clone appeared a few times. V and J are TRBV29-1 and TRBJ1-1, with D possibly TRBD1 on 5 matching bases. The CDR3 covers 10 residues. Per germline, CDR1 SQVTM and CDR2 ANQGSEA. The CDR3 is CKTDTTEAFF. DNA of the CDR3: TGCAAGACGGACACCACTGAAGCTTTCTTT.

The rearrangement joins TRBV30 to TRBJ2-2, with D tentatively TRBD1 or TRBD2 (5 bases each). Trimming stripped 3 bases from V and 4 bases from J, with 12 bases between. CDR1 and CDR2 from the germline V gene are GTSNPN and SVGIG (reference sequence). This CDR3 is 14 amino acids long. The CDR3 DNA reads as TGTGCCTGGAGGAGGGGCCAGGTCACCGGGGAGCTGTTTTTT. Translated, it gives CAWRRGQVTGELFF. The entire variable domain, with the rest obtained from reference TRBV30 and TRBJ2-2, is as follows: SQTIHQWPATLVQPVGSPLSLECTVEGTSNPNLYWYRQAAGRGLQLLFYSVGIGQISSEVPQNLSASRPQDRQFILSSKKLLLSDSGFYLCAWRRGQVTGELFFGEGSRLTVL.

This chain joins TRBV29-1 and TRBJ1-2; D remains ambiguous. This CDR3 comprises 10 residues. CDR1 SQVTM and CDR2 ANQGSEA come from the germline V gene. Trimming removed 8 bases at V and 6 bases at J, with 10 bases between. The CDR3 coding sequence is TGCAGCCCCCAGACCAATGGCTACACCTTC. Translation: CSPQTNGYTF.

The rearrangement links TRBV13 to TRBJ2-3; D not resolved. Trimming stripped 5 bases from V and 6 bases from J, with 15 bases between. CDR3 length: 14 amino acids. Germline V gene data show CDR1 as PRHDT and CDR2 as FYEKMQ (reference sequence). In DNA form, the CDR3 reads TGTGCCAGCAGCGCCGGACCACGGGTGGATACGCAGTATTTT. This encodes CASSAGPRVDTQYF.

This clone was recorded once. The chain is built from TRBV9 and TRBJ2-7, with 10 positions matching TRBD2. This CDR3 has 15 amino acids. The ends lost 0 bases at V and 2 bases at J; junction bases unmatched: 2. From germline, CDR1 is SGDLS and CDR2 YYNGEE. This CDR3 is CASSVESGGAYEQYF. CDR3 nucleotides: TGTGCCAGCAGCGTAGAAAGCGGGGGGGCCTACGAGCAGTACTTC.

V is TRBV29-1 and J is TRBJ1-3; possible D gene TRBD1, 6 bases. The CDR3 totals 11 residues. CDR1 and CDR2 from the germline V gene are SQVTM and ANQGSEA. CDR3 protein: CSGQGRNTIYF. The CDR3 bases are TGCAGTGGGCAGGGGAGAAACACCATATATTTT.

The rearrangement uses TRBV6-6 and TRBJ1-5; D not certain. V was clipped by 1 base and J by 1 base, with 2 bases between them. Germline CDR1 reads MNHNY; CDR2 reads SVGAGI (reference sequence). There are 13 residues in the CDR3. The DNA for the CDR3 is TGTGCCAGCAGTTACTTCAGCAATCAGCCCCAGCATTTT. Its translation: CASSYFSNQPQHF.

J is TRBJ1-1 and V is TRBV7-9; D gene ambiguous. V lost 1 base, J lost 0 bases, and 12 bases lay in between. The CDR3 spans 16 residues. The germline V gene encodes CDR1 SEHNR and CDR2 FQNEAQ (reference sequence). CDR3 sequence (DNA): TGTGCCAGCAGCTTAGATAGAACAGCTATGAACACTGAAGCTTTCTTT. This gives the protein CASSLDRTAMNTEAFF.

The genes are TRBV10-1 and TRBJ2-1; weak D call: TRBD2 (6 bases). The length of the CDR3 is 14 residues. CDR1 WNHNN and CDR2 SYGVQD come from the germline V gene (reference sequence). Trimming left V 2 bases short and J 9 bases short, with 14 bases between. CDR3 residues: CASSEGTPGFEQFF. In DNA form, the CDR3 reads TGCGCCAGCAGTGAGGGGACTCCTGGATTTGAGCAGTTCTTC.

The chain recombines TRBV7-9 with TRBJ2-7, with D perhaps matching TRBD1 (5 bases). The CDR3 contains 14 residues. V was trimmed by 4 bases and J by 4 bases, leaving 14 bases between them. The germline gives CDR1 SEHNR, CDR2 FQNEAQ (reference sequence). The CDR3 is CASSSGRVEYEQYF. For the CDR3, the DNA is TGTGCCAGCAGCTCCGGCAGGGTCGAGTACGAGCAGTACTTC.